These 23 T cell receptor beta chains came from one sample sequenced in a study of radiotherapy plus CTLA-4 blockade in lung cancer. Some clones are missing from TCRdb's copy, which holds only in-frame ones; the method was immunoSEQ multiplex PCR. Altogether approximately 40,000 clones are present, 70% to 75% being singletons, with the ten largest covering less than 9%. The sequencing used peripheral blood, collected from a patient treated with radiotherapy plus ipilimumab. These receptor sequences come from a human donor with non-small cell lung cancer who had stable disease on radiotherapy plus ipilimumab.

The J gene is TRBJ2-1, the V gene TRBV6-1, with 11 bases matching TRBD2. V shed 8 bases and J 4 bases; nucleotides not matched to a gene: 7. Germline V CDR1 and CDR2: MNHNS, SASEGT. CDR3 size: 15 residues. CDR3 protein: CASSPSGGLYNEQFF. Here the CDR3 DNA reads TGTGCCAGCTCACCTAGCGGGGGGTTATACAATGAGCAGTTCTTC.

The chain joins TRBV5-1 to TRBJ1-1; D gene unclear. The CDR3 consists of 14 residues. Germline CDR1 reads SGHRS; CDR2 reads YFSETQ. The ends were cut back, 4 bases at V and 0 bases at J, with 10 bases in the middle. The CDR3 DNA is TGCGCCAGCAGCCGGACGGAGCTGAACACTGAAGCTTTCTTT. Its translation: CASSRTELNTEAFF.

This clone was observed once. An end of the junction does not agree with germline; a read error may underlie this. CDR3 residues: CSVEGQGWTEAFF. CDR3 bases: TGCAGCGTCGAAGGACAGGGGTGGACTGAAGCTTTCTTT. The gene calls are TRBV29-1 and TRBJ1-1; 9 nucleotides agree with TRBD1. The CDR3 totals 13 residues. CDR1 SQVTM and CDR2 ANQGSEA come from the germline V gene.

The CDR3 coding sequence is TGTGCCAGCAGACCGGGGGGAAACACCGGGGAGCTGTTTTTT. Translated, it gives CASRPGGNTGELFF. This rearrangement joins TRBV6-5 to TRBJ2-2; TRBD2 aligns across 7 bases. The V gene end was trimmed by 6 bases and the J gene end by 2 bases; junction bases not matched to a gene: 3. The CDR3 length is 14 residues. Per the germline V gene, CDR1 is MNHEY and CDR2 is SVGAGI.

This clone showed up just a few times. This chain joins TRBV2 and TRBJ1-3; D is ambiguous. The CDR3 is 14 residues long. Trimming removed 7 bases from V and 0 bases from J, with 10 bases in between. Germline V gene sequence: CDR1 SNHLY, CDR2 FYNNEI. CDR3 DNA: TGTGCCAGCACCACGGCTATCTCTGGAAACACCATATATTTT. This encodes CASTTAISGNTIYF.

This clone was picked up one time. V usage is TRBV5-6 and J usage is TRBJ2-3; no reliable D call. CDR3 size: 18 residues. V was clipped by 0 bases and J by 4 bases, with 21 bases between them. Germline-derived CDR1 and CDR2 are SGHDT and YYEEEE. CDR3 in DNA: TGTGCCAGCAGCTTGGCCGAAATCAGGCTCTCCAGAGCAGATACGCAGTATTTT. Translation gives CASSLAEIRLSRADTQYF.

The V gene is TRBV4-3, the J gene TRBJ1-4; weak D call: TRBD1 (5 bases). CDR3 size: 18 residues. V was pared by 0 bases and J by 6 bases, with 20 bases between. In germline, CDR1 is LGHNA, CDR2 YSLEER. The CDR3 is CASSQEKGPSQDYEKLFF. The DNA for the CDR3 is TGCGCCAGCAGCCAAGAGAAGGGACCTAGTCAGGACTATGAAAAACTGTTTTTT.

The CDR3 DNA reads TGTGCCTGGAGGAATAAAGGGACAGATAGCAATCAGCCCCAGCATTTT. Translation gives CAWRNKGTDSNQPQHF. This chain connects TRBV30 to TRBJ1-5, with 7 bases aligning to TRBD1. The V and J ends lost 3 bases and 0 bases, in that order; junction bases with no gene match: 8. The germline V gene has CDR1 GTSNPN and CDR2 SVGIG (reference sequence). The length of the CDR3 is 16 residues.

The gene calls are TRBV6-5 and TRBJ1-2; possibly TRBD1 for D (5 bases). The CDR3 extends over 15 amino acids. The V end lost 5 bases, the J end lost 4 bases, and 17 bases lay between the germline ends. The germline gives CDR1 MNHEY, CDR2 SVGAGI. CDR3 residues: CASSRRTTVTYGYTF. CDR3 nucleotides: TGTGCCAGCAGTCGTAGAACGACAGTAACCTATGGCTACACCTTC.

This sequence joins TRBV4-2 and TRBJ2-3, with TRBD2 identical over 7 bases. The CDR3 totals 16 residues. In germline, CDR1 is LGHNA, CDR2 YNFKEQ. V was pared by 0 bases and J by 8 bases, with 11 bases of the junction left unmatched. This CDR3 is CASSQDSVSSGGTQYF. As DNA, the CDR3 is TGTGCCAGCAGCCAAGATAGTGTATCTAGCGGCGGTACGCAGTATTTT.

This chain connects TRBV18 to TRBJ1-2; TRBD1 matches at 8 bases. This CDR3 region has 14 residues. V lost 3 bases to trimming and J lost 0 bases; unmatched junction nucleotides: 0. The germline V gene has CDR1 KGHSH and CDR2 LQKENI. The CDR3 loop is CASSPDRANYGYTF. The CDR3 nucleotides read TGTGCCAGCTCACCGGACAGGGCTAACTATGGCTACACCTTC.

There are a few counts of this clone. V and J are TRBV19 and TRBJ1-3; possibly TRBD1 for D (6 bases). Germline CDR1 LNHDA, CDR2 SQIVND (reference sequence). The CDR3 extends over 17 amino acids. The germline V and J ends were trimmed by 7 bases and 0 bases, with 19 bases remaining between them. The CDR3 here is CASTFSRGPFSGNTIYF. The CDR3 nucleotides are TGTGCCAGTACCTTCTCCAGGGGACCCTTCTCTGGAAACACCATATATTTT.

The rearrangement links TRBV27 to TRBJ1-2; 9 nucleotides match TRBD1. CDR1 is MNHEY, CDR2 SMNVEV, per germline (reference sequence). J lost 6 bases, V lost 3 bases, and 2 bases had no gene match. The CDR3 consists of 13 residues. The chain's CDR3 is CASSFGTGNGYTF. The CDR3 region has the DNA TGTGCCAGCAGTTTCGGGACAGGGAATGGCTACACCTTC.

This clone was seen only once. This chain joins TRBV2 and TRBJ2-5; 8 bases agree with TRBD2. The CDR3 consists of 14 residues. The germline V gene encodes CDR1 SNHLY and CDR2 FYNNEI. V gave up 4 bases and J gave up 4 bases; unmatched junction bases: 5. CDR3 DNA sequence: TGTGCCAGCAGTGCGGGACTAGTTGGAGAGACCCAGTACTTC. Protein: CASSAGLVGETQYF.

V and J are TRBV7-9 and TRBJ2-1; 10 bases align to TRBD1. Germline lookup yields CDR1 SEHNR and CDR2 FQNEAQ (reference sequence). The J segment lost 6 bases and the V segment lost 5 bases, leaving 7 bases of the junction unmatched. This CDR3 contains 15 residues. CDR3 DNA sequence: TGTGCCAGCAGCCCTGGACAGGGGGGAGTCAATGAGCAGTTCTTC. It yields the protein CASSPGQGGVNEQFF. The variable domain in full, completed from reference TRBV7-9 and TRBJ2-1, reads DTGVSQNPRHKITKRGQNVTFRCDPISEHNRLYWYRQTLGQGPEFLTYFQNEAQLEKSRLLSDRFSAERPKGSFSTLEIQRTEQGDSAMYLCASSPGQGGVNEQFFGPGTRLTVL.

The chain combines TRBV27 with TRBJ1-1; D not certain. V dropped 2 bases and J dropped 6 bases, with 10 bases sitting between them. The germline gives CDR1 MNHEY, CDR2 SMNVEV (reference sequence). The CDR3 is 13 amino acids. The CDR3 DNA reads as TGTGCCAGCAGTTTAATACTTTTCGCTGAAGCTTTCTTT. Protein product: CASSLILFAEAFF.

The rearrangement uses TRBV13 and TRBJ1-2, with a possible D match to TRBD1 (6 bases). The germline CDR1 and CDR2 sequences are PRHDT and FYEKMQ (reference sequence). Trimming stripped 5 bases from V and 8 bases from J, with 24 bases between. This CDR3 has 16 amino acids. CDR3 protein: CASSPGITGPWGGYTF. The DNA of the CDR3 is TGTGCCAGCAGCCCGGGAATAACAGGGCCGTGGGGAGGCTACACCTTC.

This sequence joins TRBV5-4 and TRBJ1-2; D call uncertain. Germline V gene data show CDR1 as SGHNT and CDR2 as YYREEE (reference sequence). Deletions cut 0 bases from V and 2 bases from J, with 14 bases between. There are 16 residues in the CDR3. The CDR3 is CASSLGGVGVNYGYTF. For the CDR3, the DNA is TGTGCCAGCAGCTTGGGCGGAGTGGGTGTAAACTATGGCTACACCTTC.

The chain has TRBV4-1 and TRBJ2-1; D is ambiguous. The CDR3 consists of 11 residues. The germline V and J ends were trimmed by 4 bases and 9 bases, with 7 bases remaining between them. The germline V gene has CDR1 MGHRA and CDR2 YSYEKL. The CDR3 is CASSLLAEQFF. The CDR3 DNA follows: TGCGCCAGCAGCCTCCTTGCTGAGCAGTTCTTC.

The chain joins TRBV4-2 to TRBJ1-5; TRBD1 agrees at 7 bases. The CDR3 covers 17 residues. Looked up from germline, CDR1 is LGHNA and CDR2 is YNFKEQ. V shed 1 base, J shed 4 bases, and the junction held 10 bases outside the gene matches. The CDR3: CASSQATGAGGNQPQHF. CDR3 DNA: TGTGCCAGCAGCCAAGCAACAGGGGCGGGGGGAAATCAGCCCCAGCATTTT.

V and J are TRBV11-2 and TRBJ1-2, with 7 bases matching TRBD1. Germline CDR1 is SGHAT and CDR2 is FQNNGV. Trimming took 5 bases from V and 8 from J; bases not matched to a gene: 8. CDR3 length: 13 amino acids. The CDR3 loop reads CASSRDRVGGYTF. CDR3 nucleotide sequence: TGTGCCAGCAGCCGTGACAGGGTGGGGGGCTACACCTTC.

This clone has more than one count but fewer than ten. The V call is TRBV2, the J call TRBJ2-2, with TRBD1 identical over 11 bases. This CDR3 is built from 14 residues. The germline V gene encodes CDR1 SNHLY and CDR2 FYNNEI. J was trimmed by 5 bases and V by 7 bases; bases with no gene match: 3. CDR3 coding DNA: TGTGCCAGCACACGGGACAGGGGGACCGGGGAGCTGTTTTTT. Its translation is CASTRDRGTGELFF.

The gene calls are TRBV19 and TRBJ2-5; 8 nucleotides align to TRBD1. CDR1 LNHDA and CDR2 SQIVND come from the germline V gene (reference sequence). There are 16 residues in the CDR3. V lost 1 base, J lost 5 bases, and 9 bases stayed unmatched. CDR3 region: CASSIGTGFNTETQYF. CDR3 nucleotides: TGTGCCAGTAGTATAGGGACAGGGTTCAATACGGAGACCCAGTACTTC. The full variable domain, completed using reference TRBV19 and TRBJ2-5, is DGGITQSPKYLFRKEGQNVTLSCEQNLNHDAMYWYRQDPGQGLRLIYYSQIVNDFQKGDIAEGYSVSREKKESFPLTVTSAQKNPTAFYLCASSIGTGFNTETQYFGPGTRLLVL.